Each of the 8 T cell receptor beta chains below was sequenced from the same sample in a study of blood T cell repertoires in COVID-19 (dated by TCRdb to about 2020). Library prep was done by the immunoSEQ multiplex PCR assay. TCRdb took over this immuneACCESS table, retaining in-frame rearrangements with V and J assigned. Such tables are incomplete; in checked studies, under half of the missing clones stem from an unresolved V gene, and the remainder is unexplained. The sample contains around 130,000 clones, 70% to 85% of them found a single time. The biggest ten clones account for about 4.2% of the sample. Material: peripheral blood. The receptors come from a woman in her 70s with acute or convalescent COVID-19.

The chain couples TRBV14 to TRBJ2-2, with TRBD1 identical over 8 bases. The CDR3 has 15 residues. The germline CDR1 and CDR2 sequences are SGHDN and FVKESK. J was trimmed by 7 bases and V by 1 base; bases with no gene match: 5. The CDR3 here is CASSQGRGLIGELFF. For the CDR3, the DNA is TGTGCCAGCAGCCAAGGCAGGGGGCTTATCGGGGAGCTGTTTTTT. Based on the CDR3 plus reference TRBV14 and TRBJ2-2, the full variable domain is EAGVTQFPSHSVIEKGQTVTLRCDPISGHDNLYWYRRVMGKEIKFLLHFVKESKQDESGMPNNRFLAERTGGTYSTLKVQPAELEDSGVYFCASSQGRGLIGELFFGEGSRLTVL.

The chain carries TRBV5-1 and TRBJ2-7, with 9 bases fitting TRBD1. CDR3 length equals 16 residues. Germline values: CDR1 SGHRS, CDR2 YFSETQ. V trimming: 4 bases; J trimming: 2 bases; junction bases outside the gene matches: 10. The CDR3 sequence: CASSGLPGQGTYEQYF. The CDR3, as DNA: TGCGCCAGCAGCGGATTACCGGGACAGGGAACCTACGAGCAGTACTTC.

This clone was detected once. This chain's CDR3 is CASSLQGLYGYTF. The CDR3 bases are TGTGCCAGCTCACTGCAGGGCCTCTATGGCTACACCTTC. The chain recombines TRBV18 with TRBJ1-2; tentative D call: TRBD1 (5 bases). The CDR3 is 13 amino acids. V shed 4 bases and J shed 4 bases, with 10 bases lying between them. Looked up from germline, CDR1 is KGHSH and CDR2 is LQKENI.

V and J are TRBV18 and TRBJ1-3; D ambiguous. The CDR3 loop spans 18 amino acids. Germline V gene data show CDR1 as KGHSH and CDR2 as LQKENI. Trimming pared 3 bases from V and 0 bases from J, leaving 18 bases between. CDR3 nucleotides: TGTGCCAGCTCACCGCTTGCGGGTCATCCTAGCTCTGGAAACACCATATATTTT. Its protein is CASSPLAGHPSSGNTIYF.

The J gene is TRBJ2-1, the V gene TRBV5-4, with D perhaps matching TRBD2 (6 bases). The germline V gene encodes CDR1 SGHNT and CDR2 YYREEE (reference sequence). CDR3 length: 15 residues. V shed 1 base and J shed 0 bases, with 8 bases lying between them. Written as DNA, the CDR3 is TGTGCCAGCAGCTTGAATAGCGGCTCCTACAATGAGCAGTTCTTC. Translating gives CASSLNSGSYNEQFF.

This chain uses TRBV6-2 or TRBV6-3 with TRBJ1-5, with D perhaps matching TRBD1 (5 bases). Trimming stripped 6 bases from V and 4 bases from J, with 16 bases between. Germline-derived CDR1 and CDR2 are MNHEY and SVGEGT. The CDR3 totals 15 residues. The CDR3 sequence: CASSWGGKGNQPQHF. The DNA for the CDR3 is TGTGCCAGCAGCTGGGGGGGTAAAGGTAATCAGCCCCAGCATTTT.

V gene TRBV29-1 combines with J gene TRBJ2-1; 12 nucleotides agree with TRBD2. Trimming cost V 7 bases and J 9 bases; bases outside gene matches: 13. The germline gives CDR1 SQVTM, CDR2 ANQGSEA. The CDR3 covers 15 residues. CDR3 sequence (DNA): TGCAGCGCCTCCCGGGCTAGCGGGGGGGCCGGTGAGCAGTTCTTC. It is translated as CSASRASGGAGEQFF.

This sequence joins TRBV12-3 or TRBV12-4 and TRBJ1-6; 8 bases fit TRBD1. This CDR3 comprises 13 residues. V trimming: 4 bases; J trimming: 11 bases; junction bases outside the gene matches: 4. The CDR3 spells CASSSKDRAPLHF. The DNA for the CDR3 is TGTGCCAGCAGTTCAAAGGACAGGGCACCCCTCCACTTT.